A selection of T cell receptor beta chains follows, all from one sample in a study of Graves' ophthalmopathy and Graves' hyperthyroidism. TCRdb redid the calling of the multiplex PCR reads with MiXCR, one entry per CDR3 protein. The table shows roughly 610,000 distinct CDR3 sequences, with around a fifth occurring only once. The sample comprised peripheral blood. The receptors were gathered from a woman aged 18-29 years with stable Graves' hyperthyroidism. Some clones in this sample may be carry-over from other donors' samples. The CDR3 runs from the conserved cysteine through the conserved F or W. The D gene is left open where the match is weak. Rows give clone size only sometimes, using once, few, many, or a class for an expanded clone.

TRBJ2-5	TRBV28	.	TRBD1	CASSLWDREETQYF	TGTGCCAGCAGTTTATGGGACAGGGAAGAGACCCAGTACTTC
TRBJ1-2	TRBV15	many	.	CATSGEGRDGYTF	TGTGCCACCAGCGGAGAGGGGAGGGATGGCTACACCTTC
TRBJ2-5	TRBV6-2/TRBV6-3	many	.	CASSSRRGTLGTQYF	TGTGCCAGCAGTTCGCGTAGGGGGACTCTAGGGACCCAGTACTTC
TRBJ2-7	TRBV12-3/TRBV12-4	.	TRBD2	CASRSGLAGGPGEQYF	TGTGCCAGCAGGTCAGGACTAGCGGGAGGTCCGGGGGAGCAGTACTTC
TRBJ2-5	TRBV6-5	many	TRBD2	CASSYSIAGSGETQYF	TGTGCCAGCAGTTACTCGATAGCGGGGTCGGGAGAGACCCAGTACTTC
TRBJ2-4	TRBV24-1	few	TRBD1	CATSDFVGGMNIQYF	TGTGCCACCAGTGATTTTGTAGGGGGCATGAACATTCAGTACTTC
TRBJ2-7	TRBV29-1	.	TRBD1	CSVETGGRFYEQYF	TGCAGCGTTGAAACAGGGGGACGGTTCTACGAGCAGTACTTC
TRBJ1-5	TRBV6-1	.	.	CASSALNTKASNQPQHF	TGTGCCAGCAGTGCGTTAAATACAAAGGCTAGCAATCAGCCCCAGCATTTT
TRBJ2-2	TRBV12-3/TRBV12-4	many	TRBD2	CASSSPLGVAGSLTGELFF	TGTGCCAGCAGTTCACCCTTAGGCGTAGCGGGAAGCCTAACCGGGGAGCTGTTTTTT
TRBJ1-6	TRBV4-1	many	.	CASSRSNSPLHF	TGCGCCAGCAGCCGATCAAATTCACCCCTCCACTTT
TRBJ2-5	TRBV7-9	.	.	CASSFWDTEETQYF	TGTGCCAGCAGCTTTTGGGACACCGAAGAGACCCAGTACTTC
TRBJ2-7	TRBV9	.	TRBD2	CASSVGSAGLYEQYF	TGTGCCAGCAGCGTAGGTTCAGCGGGACTCTACGAGCAGTACTTC
TRBJ1-5	TRBV20-1	.	TRBD1	CSAEGQTGGNGGNQPQHF	TGCAGTGCCGAAGGCCAGACAGGGGGCAATGGTGGCAATCAGCCCCAGCATTTT
TRBJ1-2	TRBV6-1	few	.	CASSEGRSLMGYTF	TGTGCCAGCAGTGAGGGACGGTCTTTGATGGGCTACACCTTC
TRBJ2-7	TRBV20-1	many	TRBD2	CSAHLAGYEQYF	TGCAGTGCCCATCTAGCGGGGTACGAGCAGTACTTC
TRBJ1-1	TRBV11-2	many	.	CASSSPGHQNTEAFF	TGTGCCAGCAGCTCCCCGGGACACCAGAACACTGAAGCTTTCTTT
TRBJ1-1	TRBV19	many	.	CACAAYEAFF	TGTGCCTGCGCCGCGTACGAAGCTTTCTTT
TRBJ2-5	TRBV6-5	many	.	CASSYLAGTPGGETQYF	TGTGCCAGCAGTTACCTTGCCGGGACGCCAGGAGGAGAGACCCAGTACTTC
TRBJ1-5	TRBV6-5	.	TRBD1	CASSSGTGFRNQPQHF	TGTGCCAGCAGTTCCGGGACAGGGTTTAGGAATCAGCCCCAGCATTTT
TRBJ2-2	TRBV15	.	.	CATSGTTGTLNTGELFF	TGTGCCACCAGCGGAACTACCGGGACATTGAACACCGGGGAGCTGTTTTTT
TRBJ1-2	TRBV6-4	many	.	CASSEGHKSGYTF	TGTGCCAGCAGTGAAGGACATAAATCTGGCTACACCTTC
TRBJ2-3	TRBV28	few	.	CASTRLTGATVLTQYF	TGTGCCAGCACCCGCCTCACGGGGGCTACAGTGCTTACGCAGTATTTT
TRBJ1-2	TRBV7-9	many	TRBD1	CASSYSQGASSYGYTF	TGTGCCAGCAGCTATTCACAGGGGGCAAGTTCCTATGGCTACACCTTC
TRBJ2-7	TRBV12-3/TRBV12-4	.	TRBD1	CASSSPGQGREQYF	TGTGCCAGCAGTTCACCGGGACAGGGACGCGAGCAGTACTTC
TRBJ1-1	TRBV15	many	.	CATSRDLVSAFF	TGTGCCACCAGCAGAGATCTGGTTTCGGCTTTCTTT
TRBJ1-1	TRBV2	many	.	CASSGENEAFF	TGTGCCAGCAGCGGAGAAAATGAAGCTTTCTTT
TRBJ2-1	TRBV5-1	many	.	CASSLEGNEQFF	TGCGCCAGCAGCTTGGAGGGCAATGAGCAGTTCTTC
TRBJ2-7	TRBV19	many	TRBD2	CASSMLWVAGVEQYF	TGTGCCAGTAGTATGTTATGGGTAGCGGGAGTCGAGCAGTACTTC
TRBJ2-2	TRBV11-1	.	.	CASSSFDGDTGELFF	TGTGCCAGCAGCTCATTCGACGGGGACACCGGGGAGCTGTTTTTT
TRBJ2-6	TRBV12-3/TRBV12-4	few	TRBD1	CASSSDRGPGANVLTF	TGTGCCAGCAGTTCCGACAGGGGCCCTGGGGCCAACGTCCTGACTTTC
TRBJ1-1	TRBV20-1	once	.	CSARDPRRGYTEAFF	TGCAGTGCTAGAGATCCCCGCAGGGGATACACTGAAGCTTTCTTT
TRBJ2-5	TRBV20-1	.	.	CSASSGRSGKETQYF	TGCAGTGCTAGCTCAGGACGGTCCGGGAAGGAGACCCAGTACTTC
TRBJ1-2	TRBV12-3/TRBV12-4	.	TRBD1	CASSSDRVGYGYTF	TGTGCCAGCAGTTCCGACAGGGTAGGGTATGGCTACACCTTC
TRBJ1-1	TRBV6-5	many	.	CASSQWDTEAFF	TGTGCCAGCAGCCAGTGGGACACTGAAGCTTTCTTT
TRBJ2-5	TRBV7-3	.	.	CASSLGVGLETQYF	TGTGCCAGCAGCTTAGGGGTGGGCTTGGAGACCCAGTACTTC
TRBJ1-2	TRBV5-5	.	TRBD1	CASSLSPDRPAGYTF	TGTGCCAGCAGCCTCTCCCCGGACAGGCCGGCTGGCTACACCTTC
TRBJ1-2	TRBV12-3/TRBV12-4	many	.	CASSFPTNGYTF	TGTGCCAGCAGTTTCCCTACGAATGGCTACACCTTC
TRBJ1-2	TRBV20-1	many	.	CSAPRGLNRDYGYTF	TGCAGTGCTCCGAGAGGTCTCAACAGGGACTATGGCTACACCTTC
TRBJ1-5	TRBV28	.	.	CASRPYREINQPQHF	TGTGCCAGCCGACCTTATCGTGAGATCAATCAGCCCCAGCATTTT
TRBJ1-1	TRBV7-2	many	.	CASSSDRGGNTEAFF	TGTGCCAGCAGCTCCGACAGAGGGGGGAACACTGAAGCTTTCTTT
TRBJ2-7	TRBV6-4	.	.	CASSEVQVAGDDQYF	TGTGCCAGCAGTGAAGTCCAGGTGGCAGGGGACGATCAGTACTTC
TRBJ1-6	TRBV12-3/TRBV12-4	many	TRBD1	CASTGTGESPLHF	TGTGCCAGCACCGGGACAGGGGAGTCACCCCTCCACTTT
TRBJ2-7	TRBV7-2	many	.	CASSSRVPDEQYF	TGTGCCAGCAGTTCCAGGGTTCCCGACGAGCAGTACTTC
TRBJ1-1	TRBV27	few	TRBD1	CASSLQGALFTEAFF	TGTGCCAGCAGTTTACAGGGGGCGTTATTTACTGAAGCTTTCTTT
TRBJ1-1	TRBV6-2/TRBV6-3	few	.	CASSYITFLRTANTEAFF	TGTGCCAGCAGTTACATTACCTTCCTACGGACAGCGAACACTGAAGCTTTCTTT
TRBJ1-6	TRBV12-3/TRBV12-4	.	.	CASRTGGISSPLHF	TGTGCCAGCAGAACGGGGGGGATCAGTTCACCCCTCCACTTT
TRBJ2-4	TRBV28	many	TRBD1	CASSSEGTGLNIQYF	TGTGCCAGCAGTTCCGAGGGGACAGGGCTAAACATTCAGTACTTC